A selection of T cell receptor beta chains follows, all from one sample in a study of metastatic and nonmetastatic thyroid tumors. TCRdb reassembled clones from the PCR reads with MiXCR. The table shows 25,000 to 40,000 clones, with roughly 6.8% occurring only once. The material sequenced was blood. The receptors shown here come from a female donor with papillary thyroid cancer or a benign thyroid nodule (not recorded which). Some clones in this sample may be carry-over from other donors' samples. Each CDR3 is given with its conserved first and last residue. Each record gives: D gene, J gene, clone size, V gene, CDR3 DNA, CDR3 protein. The D gene is left open where the match is weak. The size field is filled for only some rows; it gives once, few, many or a size class.

D: TRBD1; J: TRBJ2-3; size: many; V: TRBV5-1; DNA: TGCGCCAGCAGCTTGGAGGCAGGGGGCGCATATACGCAGTATTTT; CDR3: CASSLEAGGAYTQYF
D: .; J: TRBJ2-4; size: many; V: TRBV19; DNA: TGTGCCAGTAGTATATCAGGGGAGCGGACCAAAAACATTCAGTACTTC; CDR3: CASSISGERTKNIQYF
D: .; J: TRBJ2-2; size: many; V: TRBV2; DNA: TGTGCCAGCAGACGGGTTTTGAGCGGGGAGCTGTTTTTT; CDR3: CASRRVLSGELFF
D: TRBD2; J: TRBJ2-1; size: many; V: TRBV4-2; DNA: TGTGCCAGCAGCCCCGTCTACATTGGATTGGCGGGAGGTTTCGATGAGCAGTTCTTC; CDR3: CASSPVYIGLAGGFDEQFF
D: TRBD1; J: TRBJ2-7; size: many; V: TRBV6-1; DNA: TGTGCCAGCAGGACCTCAGGGGGTCGTGACGAGCAGTACTTC; CDR3: CASRTSGGRDEQYF
D: .; J: TRBJ2-7; size: many; V: TRBV2; DNA: TGTGCCAGCAGTGAATCGGGCGGCTCCTACGAGCAGTACTTC; CDR3: CASSESGGSYEQYF
D: TRBD1; J: TRBJ1-1; size: many; V: TRBV10-1; DNA: TGCGCCAGCAGTTCCCACCGGGACAGGTTGTTGGAGGCTTTCTTT; CDR3: CASSSHRDRLLEAFF
D: TRBD1; J: TRBJ1-2; size: .; V: TRBV7-9; DNA: TGTGCCAGCAGCGATCTTGGACAGGGGCATTATGGCTACACCTTC; CDR3: CASSDLGQGHYGYTF
D: .; J: TRBJ2-7; size: hyperexpanded; V: TRBV10-1; DNA: TGCGCCAGCAGCCCTAACCCCGGAATCCACGAGCAGTACTTC; CDR3: CASSPNPGIHEQYF
D: TRBD2; J: TRBJ2-1; size: many; V: TRBV28; DNA: TGTGCCAGCAGTTTACTAGCGGGAGTGAATGAGCAGTTCTTC; CDR3: CASSLLAGVNEQFF
D: TRBD1; J: TRBJ1-6; size: many; V: TRBV7-9; DNA: TGTGCCAGCAGCTCCGGGGGACAGGGGGATGCTTCACCCCTCCACTTT; CDR3: CASSSGGQGDASPLHF
D: .; J: TRBJ1-1; size: many; V: TRBV20-1; DNA: TGCAGTGCTAGAGATGGCATGACGTTGAACACTGAAGCTTTCTTT; CDR3: CSARDGMTLNTEAFF
D: .; J: TRBJ2-3; size: many; V: TRBV27; DNA: TGTGCCTGCCGGGACTTCTTCGGGGATACGCAGTATTTT; CDR3: CACRDFFGDTQYF
D: TRBD1; J: TRBJ2-7; size: many; V: TRBV6-1; DNA: TGTGCCAGCAGCTGGGGAACAGGGGGTAAATACGAGCAGTACTTC; CDR3: CASSWGTGGKYEQYF
D: .; J: TRBJ2-7; size: many; V: TRBV6-1; DNA: TGTGCCAGCAGCCGAAACACGCTCTACGAGCAGTACTTC; CDR3: CASSRNTLYEQYF
D: .; J: TRBJ2-1; size: many; V: TRBV18; DNA: TGTGCCAGCTCACCACCTGGGGTGGGGCTCGGTGAGCAGTTCTTC; CDR3: CASSPPGVGLGEQFF
D: TRBD1; J: TRBJ2-5; size: many; V: TRBV19; DNA: TGTGCCAGTGGCCCGACAGGGGAATCGTCGAAAACCCAGTACTTC; CDR3: CASGPTGESSKTQYF
D: TRBD1; J: TRBJ1-4; size: many; V: TRBV6-2/TRBV6-3; DNA: TGTGCCAGCAGTTCGACAGGGGGAGGCGAAAAACTGTTTTTT; CDR3: CASSSTGGGEKLFF
D: TRBD1; J: TRBJ1-4; size: many; V: TRBV7-6; DNA: TGTGCCAGCAGCTTGGGGGACAGTGGGGAAAAACTGTTTTTT; CDR3: CASSLGDSGEKLFF
D: TRBD1; J: TRBJ2-2; size: .; V: TRBV11-1; DNA: TGTGCCAGCAGCGCCCGCCTGGGGGACAGGGGCCTCACCGGGGAGCTGTTTTTT; CDR3: CASSARLGDRGLTGELFF
D: TRBD2; J: TRBJ2-3; size: many; V: TRBV27; DNA: TGTGCCAGCAGCCATGGGACTAGCGGACCCACAGATACGCAGTATTTT; CDR3: CASSHGTSGPTDTQYF
D: .; J: TRBJ1-5; size: few; V: TRBV28; DNA: TGTGCCAGCAGAATTACAAGGGTGGGGCAGACCCAGCATTTT; CDR3: CASRITRVGQTQHF
D: .; J: TRBJ2-5; size: many; V: TRBV5-1; DNA: TGCGCCAGCAGCTTGGGGGAAGAGACCCAGTACTTC; CDR3: CASSLGEETQYF
D: .; J: TRBJ1-5; size: .; V: TRBV20-1; DNA: TGCAGTGCTACACGGGCGAGTTACAATAAGCCCCAGCATTTT; CDR3: CSATRASYNKPQHF
D: .; J: TRBJ2-7; size: many; V: TRBV5-5; DNA: TGTGCCAGCAGCTTAGACAGTGACAAGCAGTACTTC; CDR3: CASSLDSDKQYF
D: .; J: TRBJ1-1; size: many; V: TRBV27; DNA: TGTGCCAGCAGTCTAATTCTGGGTGGGAGCGCTGAAGCTTTCTTT; CDR3: CASSLILGGSAEAFF
D: .; J: TRBJ2-5; size: .; V: TRBV5-4; DNA: TGTGCCAGCAGCTATTTTGGGGAGACCCAGTACTTC; CDR3: CASSYFGETQYF
D: .; J: TRBJ2-1; size: many; V: TRBV7-2; DNA: TGTGCCAGCAGCTTATTGAGGGGCCATATGGTAGGGAATGAGCAGTTCTTC; CDR3: CASSLLRGHMVGNEQFF
D: .; J: TRBJ2-1; size: many; V: TRBV15; DNA: TGTGCCACCAGCAGAGATGGAACGGTCGTCCGAGGCTACAATGAGCAGTTCTTC; CDR3: CATSRDGTVVRGYNEQFF
D: .; J: TRBJ1-3; size: many; V: TRBV6-1; DNA: TGTGCCAGCAGTGTTTCAATCCCTGGTTCTGGAAACACCATATATTTT; CDR3: CASSVSIPGSGNTIYF
D: TRBD1; J: TRBJ1-2; size: many; V: TRBV9; DNA: TGTGCCAGCTCACAGGGGGACTATGGCTACACCTTC; CDR3: CASSQGDYGYTF
D: TRBD1; J: TRBJ1-6; size: many; V: TRBV28; DNA: TGTGCCAGCAGTTTGGGGGGGACAGGTCGTATTAATTCACCCCTCCACTTT; CDR3: CASSLGGTGRINSPLHF
D: TRBD2; J: TRBJ2-3; size: many; V: TRBV4-1; DNA: TGCGCCAGCAGCCAAGGGCCCAGCGGGATGGATACGCAGTATTTT; CDR3: CASSQGPSGMDTQYF
D: TRBD1; J: TRBJ1-1; size: .; V: TRBV12-3/TRBV12-4; DNA: TGTGCCAGCAGGACAGGGAGCACTGAAGCTTTCTTT; CDR3: CASRTGSTEAFF
D: .; J: TRBJ2-7; size: many; V: TRBV18; DNA: TGTGCCAGCTCACCTAATTACGAGCAGTACTTC; CDR3: CASSPNYEQYF
D: TRBD1; J: TRBJ2-7; size: many; V: TRBV18; DNA: TGTGCCAGCTCACCCCGACAGGGTGTCTACGAGCAGTACTTC; CDR3: CASSPRQGVYEQYF
D: TRBD1; J: TRBJ1-1; size: many; V: TRBV7-2; DNA: TGTGCCAGCAGCTTCGTGACAGGGGGCCGTGAAGCTTTCTTT; CDR3: CASSFVTGGREAFF
D: .; J: TRBJ2-2; size: many; V: TRBV3-1; DNA: TGTGCCAGCAGCCCCCTCGTCCGTGCCGGGGAGCTGTTTTTT; CDR3: CASSPLVRAGELFF